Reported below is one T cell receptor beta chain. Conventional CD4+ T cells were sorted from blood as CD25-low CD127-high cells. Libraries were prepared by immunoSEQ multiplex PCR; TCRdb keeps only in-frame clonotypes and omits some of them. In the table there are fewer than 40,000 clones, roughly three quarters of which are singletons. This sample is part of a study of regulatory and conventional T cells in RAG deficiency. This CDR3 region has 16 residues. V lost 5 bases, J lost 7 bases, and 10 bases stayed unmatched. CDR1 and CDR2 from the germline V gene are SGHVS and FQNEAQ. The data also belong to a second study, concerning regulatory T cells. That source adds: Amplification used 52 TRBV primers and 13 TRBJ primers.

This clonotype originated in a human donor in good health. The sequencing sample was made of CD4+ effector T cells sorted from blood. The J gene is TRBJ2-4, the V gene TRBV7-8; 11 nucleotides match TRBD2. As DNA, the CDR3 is TGTGCCAGCAGCCGTAGCGGGGGGGCCCAGGGCAACATTCAGTACTTC. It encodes CASSRSGGAQGNIQYF.